One TCR beta chain is described in this entry. Original processing methods: Cell counts per sample came from amplifying reference gene primers. Generated by immunoSEQ multiplex PCR, the TCRdb table keeps only in-frame clones and is missing some. D and trimming come from the DNA, and the V and J calls and clone size come from that table. Of 220,000 or so clones detected, roughly nine tenths appear once; the ten largest clones hold approximately 3.5%. The data are from a study of blood T cell repertoires in COVID-19. Study-level background: PBMCs, B-cell-depleted T cells, or T cells were the source of the cDNA or gDNA that made up the material.

Germline trimming cut 3 bases from V and 4 bases from J; bases unmatched to any gene: 1. CDR1 and CDR2 from the germline V gene are SNHLY and FYNNEI. The CDR3 is 14 amino acids. Study members were between 18 and 89 years old and lived in around 24 US regions. Clinical histories supplied by participants themselves formed the basis of cohort assignment. The chain uses TRBV2 and TRBJ1-5; 9 bases are a match to TRBD1. The sequencing input was PBMCs or T cells enriched from blood (not recorded which). This receptor was identified in a woman aged 18-29 years in a cohort exposed to, infected with or recovered from COVID-19 (not recorded which). The CDR3 loop is CASSEDRGNQPQHF. As DNA, the CDR3 is TGTGCCAGCAGTGAGGACAGGGGAAATCAGCCCCAGCATTTT. Supplemented by reference TRBV2 and TRBJ1-5, the full variable domain reads EPEVTQTPSHQVTQMGQEVILRCVPISNHLYFYWYRQILGQKVEFLVSFYNNEISEKSEIFDDQFSVERPDGSNFTLKIRSTKLEDSAMYFCASSEDRGNQPQHFGDGTRLSIL.